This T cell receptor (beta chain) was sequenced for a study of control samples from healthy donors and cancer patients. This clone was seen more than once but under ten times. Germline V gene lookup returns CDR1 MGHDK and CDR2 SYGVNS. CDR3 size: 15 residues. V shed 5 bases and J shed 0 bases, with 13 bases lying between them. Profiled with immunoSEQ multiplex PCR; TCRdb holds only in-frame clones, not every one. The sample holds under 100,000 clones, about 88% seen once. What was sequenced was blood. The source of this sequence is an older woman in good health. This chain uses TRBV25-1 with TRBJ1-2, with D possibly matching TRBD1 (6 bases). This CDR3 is CASSPSGTPNYGYTF. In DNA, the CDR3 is TGTGCCAGCAGTCCCTCCGGGACACCTAACTATGGCTACACCTTC.